This entry describes one T cell receptor (beta chain). The sample comes from a study of T cell clonotyping in hematopoietic cell transplantation. Trimming stripped 2 bases from V and 4 bases from J, with 8 bases between. The CDR3 spans 13 residues. Germline CDR1 reads SGHDN; CDR2 reads FVKESK. Using immunoSEQ multiplex PCR, the repertoire was profiled, and TCRdb retains in-frame clones only, with some absent. The sample has about 6,700 clones; over 35% are singletons. This material consisted of peripheral blood mononuclear cells, taken 30 days after allogeneic stem cell transplant. The V and J genes are TRBV14 and TRBJ1-1; D call uncertain. The sequence was collected from a female patient between 55 and 75 years old who had an allogeneic stem cell transplant, so the T cells may come from the graft donor. Some clones in this sample may be carry-over from other donors' samples. CDR3 protein: CASSQQDPTEAFF. The CDR3 nucleotides are TGTGCCAGCAGCCAACAGGATCCCACTGAAGCTTTCTTT.